This T cell receptor beta chain was profiled in a study of blood T cell repertoires in COVID-19. Germline V gene sequence: CDR1 MNHEY, CDR2 SVGAGI. V dropped 2 bases and J dropped 7; count of bases not matched to a gene: 10. This CDR3 has 15 amino acids. Per the study methods: Cell counts per sample came from amplifying reference gene primers. TCRdb's table, derived via immunoSEQ multiplex PCR, lists solely in-frame clones and lacks some. The V and J calls and clone size come from that table; D and trimming were worked out from the DNA. The data hold about 220,000 clones, with over 80% observed a single time. Researchers sorted participants into cohorts using their self-reported clinical history.

V gene TRBV6-5 combines with J gene TRBJ2-7; 8 bases line up with TRBD1. The sample consisted of PBMCs or T cells enriched from blood (not recorded which). This TCR was sampled from a woman aged 40 to 55 who had recovered from COVID-19. The CDR3 loop reads CASSYVAGGAGEQYF. DNA of the CDR3: TGTGCCAGCAGTTACGTGGCAGGGGGCGCGGGGGAGCAGTACTTC.